These T cell receptor beta chains were read from a single sample in a study of T cell repertoires in cytomegalovirus infection. TCRdb reprocessed the reads with MiXCR, giving one entry per CDR3 protein. The sample includes 400,000 to 550,000 distinct CDR3 sequences, roughly 10% seen only once; the top ten take around 9.6%. Sequenced sample: PBMCs. Receptors were obtained from a human donor in good health (CMV status not recorded). Some clones in this sample may be carry-over from other donors' samples. CDR3s include the opening cysteine and the closing phenylalanine or tryptophan. A D gene is named only where the DNA matches it firmly. A clone size is listed for some rows: how often the clone was seen (once, few, many), or a class if it is expanded.

j_call	d_call	clone_size	v_call	cdr3_aa	cdr3_nt
TRBJ2-1	TRBD2	few	TRBV27	CASSIWGLAGGQFF	TGTGCCAGCAGTATCTGGGGACTAGCGGGAGGACAGTTCTTC
TRBJ2-7	NA	NA	TRBV20-1	CSAPRAYEQYF	TGCAGTGCTCCCAGGGCGTACGAGCAGTACTTC
TRBJ2-3	NA	many	TRBV7-6	CASSPGLRTDTQYF	TGTGCCAGCAGCCCGGGACTTCGCACAGATACGCAGTATTTT
TRBJ1-1	NA	many	TRBV20-1	CSARVENTEAFF	TGCAGTGCTAGAGTCGAGAACACTGAAGCTTTCTTT
TRBJ2-7	NA	NA	TRBV25-1	CASSDGPTYEQYF	TGTGCCAGCAGTGATGGGCCTACGTACGAGCAGTACTTC
TRBJ1-1	TRBD1	NA	TRBV30	CVGGQPMNTEAFF	TGTGTCGGGGGACAGCCCATGAACACTGAAGCTTTCTTT
TRBJ2-5	TRBD2	NA	TRBV10-3	CAISESSGYSPRETQYF	TGTGCCATCAGTGAGAGTAGCGGGTACTCCCCACGGGAGACCCAGTACTTC
TRBJ2-5	TRBD2	many	TRBV20-1	CSARELAEETQYF	TGCAGTGCTCGGGAACTAGCGGAGGAGACCCAGTACTTC
TRBJ2-1	TRBD2	many	TRBV7-6	CASSQLAGSFNEQFF	TGTGCCAGCAGCCAACTAGCGGGATCCTTCAATGAGCAGTTCTTC
TRBJ1-2	NA	many	TRBV28	CASRVGQTNYGYTF	TGTGCCAGCAGGGTAGGACAGACAAACTATGGCTACACCTTC
TRBJ2-7	NA	many	TRBV5-5	CASSIAYEQYF	TGTGCCAGCAGCATCGCCTACGAGCAGTACTTC
TRBJ2-5	NA	NA	TRBV13	CASSRGVNQETQYF	TGTGCCAGCAGCAGAGGCGTGAACCAAGAGACCCAGTACTTC
TRBJ2-3	NA	few	TRBV18	CASSPLALGAGTDTQYF	TGTGCCAGCTCACCCTTAGCGTTGGGGGCTGGCACAGATACGCAGTATTTT
TRBJ2-7	NA	many	TRBV5-1	CASSSGPTYYEQYF	TGCGCCAGCAGCTCGGGACCGACTTACTACGAGCAGTACTTC
TRBJ2-5	TRBD2	NA	TRBV20-1	CSAPLSGQETQYF	TGCAGTGCTCCTCTTAGCGGGCAAGAGACCCAGTACTTC
TRBJ1-1	NA	many	TRBV6-1	CASSDGAWTEAFF	TGTGCCAGCAGTGATGGGGCATGGACTGAAGCTTTCTTT
TRBJ1-1	NA	many	TRBV4-1	CASSHLRGNTEAFF	TGCGCCAGCAGCCACCTCAGGGGGAACACTGAAGCTTTCTTT
TRBJ2-1	TRBD2	many	TRBV7-9	CASSSEGLVRLGAFF	TGTGCCAGCAGCTCCGAGGGACTAGTAAGGCTCGGTGCGTTCTTC
TRBJ2-5	NA	many	TRBV28	CASSLSGGVKETQYF	TGTGCCAGCAGTTTAAGCGGCGGGGTTAAAGAGACCCAGTACTTC
TRBJ2-5	NA	NA	TRBV5-5	CASSLVSQQTQYF	TGTGCCAGCAGCTTGGTGAGCCAACAGACCCAGTACTTC
TRBJ1-6	TRBD1	few	TRBV5-1	CASQAEGQAGSPLHF	TGCGCCAGCCAAGCCGAGGGACAGGCGGGTTCACCCCTCCACTTT
TRBJ2-1	TRBD2	many	TRBV4-2	CASSRTLTLAEHPTNLYNEQFF	TGTGCCAGCAGCCGAACCCTTACCCTAGCGGAACACCCCACCAATCTCTACAATGAGCAGTTCTTC
TRBJ2-2	TRBD1	many	TRBV19	CASRSDGTGRTGELFF	TGTGCCAGTCGCTCGGATGGGACAGGGAGAACCGGGGAGCTGTTTTTT
TRBJ1-5	NA	many	TRBV7-6	CASSPGRNQPQHF	TGTGCCAGCAGCCCGGGTCGAAATCAGCCCCAGCATTTT
TRBJ2-1	NA	NA	TRBV7-7	CASSLDLGSGEQFF	TGTGCCAGCAGCTTAGATCTTGGGAGTGGTGAGCAGTTCTTC
TRBJ2-1	TRBD2	few	TRBV20-1	CSARDGTSGYNEQFF	TGCAGTGCTAGGGATGGGACTAGCGGATACAATGAGCAGTTCTTC
TRBJ1-3	NA	many	TRBV7-9	CASRQEDGNTIYF	TGTGCCAGCCGCCAGGAGGACGGAAACACCATATATTTT
TRBJ1-2	NA	NA	TRBV28	CASSLTQTTGYTF	TGTGCCAGCAGTTTGACCCAGACGACGGGGTACACCTTC
TRBJ2-7	NA	many	TRBV9	CASSETSLDHEQYF	TGTGCCAGCAGCGAGACTAGTCTGGACCACGAGCAGTACTTC
TRBJ1-1	NA	many	TRBV7-9	CASSLDGHAPGEAFF	TGTGCCAGCAGCTTAGACGGACACGCCCCGGGGGAAGCTTTCTTT
TRBJ1-4	NA	NA	TRBV28	CASSADRGYAEKLFF	TGTGCCAGCAGTGCCGACCGGGGGTATGCTGAAAAACTGTTTTTT
TRBJ2-1	NA	many	TRBV11-3	CASSLFSQAGNEQFF	TGTGCCAGCAGCTTATTTTCACAGGCAGGCAATGAGCAGTTCTTC
TRBJ1-1	NA	NA	TRBV3-1	CASSQVGGKTEAFF	TGTGCCAGCAGCCAAGTGGGTGGGAAGACTGAAGCTTTCTTT
TRBJ2-5	TRBD2	NA	TRBV19	CASNWGGGQETQYF	TGTGCCAGTAATTGGGGGGGAGGACAAGAGACCCAGTACTTC
TRBJ1-1	TRBD1	few	TRBV20-1	CSANPGTGILNTEAFF	TGCAGTGCTAACCCCGGGACAGGGATCTTGAACACTGAAGCTTTCTTT
TRBJ1-4	TRBD1	NA	TRBV3-1	CASSQYRDRGEKLFF	TGTGCCAGCAGCCAATACCGGGACAGGGGTGAAAAACTGTTTTTT
TRBJ1-4	NA	NA	TRBV10-3	CAISESQGQENEKLFF	TGTGCCATCAGTGAGTCCCAGGGACAAGAAAATGAAAAACTGTTTTTT
TRBJ1-2	NA	many	TRBV2	CASSEGTNVNYGYTF	TGTGCCAGCAGTGAGGGGACCAATGTTAACTATGGCTACACCTTC
TRBJ1-2	NA	many	TRBV9	CASSLRGRADYGYTF	TGTGCCAGCAGCCTTCGGGGCAGGGCGGACTATGGCTACACCTTC
TRBJ1-1	NA	many	TRBV19	CASSIGEVNTEAFF	TGTGCCAGTAGTATTGGGGAGGTGAACACTGAAGCTTTCTTT
TRBJ1-3	NA	few	TRBV10-3	CAISGQSSGNTIYF	TGTGCCATCAGCGGACAGAGCTCTGGAAACACCATATATTTT
TRBJ1-1	TRBD1	NA	TRBV7-9	CASTPGGRTEAFF	TGTGCCAGCACCCCAGGGGGCCGAACTGAAGCTTTCTTT
TRBJ2-3	NA	NA	TRBV11-3	CASCLVADTQYF	TGTGCCAGCTGCTTAGTCGCGGATACGCAGTATTTT
TRBJ1-2	NA	many	TRBV12-3/TRBV12-4	CASSLGVKPYGYTF	TGTGCCAGCAGTTTAGGGGTCAAACCCTATGGCTACACCTTC
TRBJ2-7	NA	many	TRBV5-6	CASSLVGGQSYEQYF	TGTGCCAGCAGCTTGGTCGGGGGGCAGTCCTACGAGCAGTACTTC
TRBJ2-3	NA	many	TRBV7-2	CASSQNLGTDTQYF	TGTGCCAGCAGCCAAAATCTTGGTACAGATACGCAGTATTTT
TRBJ2-2	NA	many	TRBV7-2	CASSLGQRELFF	TGTGCCAGCAGCCTGGGCCAGCGGGAGCTGTTTTTT
TRBJ2-3	NA	many	TRBV2	CASSEALQLDTQYF	TGTGCCAGCAGTGAAGCGCTTCAGTTAGATACGCAGTATTTT
TRBJ2-2	NA	many	TRBV5-6	CASSLGRRRNTGELFF	TGTGCCAGCAGCTTGGGTCGGAGGAGGAACACCGGGGAGCTGTTTTTT
TRBJ1-5	NA	many	TRBV28	CASSLRQKAQPQHF	TGTGCCAGCAGTTTACGACAAAAGGCCCAGCCCCAGCATTTT
TRBJ1-1	TRBD1	few	TRBV19	CASSSTGTGVAFF	TGTGCCAGTAGTTCAACCGGGACAGGGGTCGCTTTCTTT
TRBJ2-1	NA	NA	TRBV27	CASSTPGASYNEQFF	TGTGCCAGCAGCACTCCAGGGGCCTCCTACAATGAGCAGTTCTTC
TRBJ1-1	NA	few	TRBV11-1	CASSLGTDYTEAFF	TGTGCCAGCAGCTTAGGGACAGACTACACTGAAGCTTTCTTT
TRBJ2-1	NA	few	TRBV6-2/TRBV6-3	CASSYVGDLPADEQFF	TGTGCCAGCAGTTACGTGGGGGACCTCCCCGCGGATGAGCAGTTCTTC